Listed below are T cell receptor beta chains from one sample, sequenced in a study of blood T cell repertoires in COVID-19. Clones were sequenced by immunoSEQ multiplex PCR, and TCRdb holds only the in-frame ones, with some missing. The sample has over 150,000 clones, approximately 85% seen once. Sequencing was performed on peripheral blood. The receptors derive from a man in his sixties with COVID-19, enrolled during active disease. Both conserved end residues are part of each CDR3. Fields, in order: J gene, D gene, V gene, clone size, CDR3 protein, CDR3 DNA. The D gene is left open where the match is weak. The size entry is marked missing in some rows and otherwise reads once, few, many or a size class.

J gene: TRBJ2-5; D gene: .; V gene: TRBV18; clone size: .; CDR3 protein: CASSPGLGPKTQYF; CDR3 DNA: TGTGCCAGCTCACCGGGACTGGGCCCCAAGACCCAGTACTTC
J gene: TRBJ1-5; D gene: .; V gene: TRBV6-5; clone size: few; CDR3 protein: CASSSDKRPQHF; CDR3 DNA: TGTGCCAGCAGTTCGGACAAACGGCCCCAGCATTTT
J gene: TRBJ2-3; D gene: TRBD2; V gene: TRBV7-2; clone size: .; CDR3 protein: CASSLGLAGRSASTDTQYF; CDR3 DNA: TGTGCCAGCAGCTTAGGGCTAGCGGGACGATCCGCTAGCACAGATACGCAGTATTTT
J gene: TRBJ2-7; D gene: .; V gene: TRBV7-2; clone size: once; CDR3 protein: CASSPQNSGFSYEQYF; CDR3 DNA: TGTGCCAGCAGCCCGCAGAATAGCGGATTCTCCTACGAGCAGTACTTC
J gene: TRBJ1-3; D gene: .; V gene: TRBV6-1; clone size: .; CDR3 protein: CASSEVPASSGNTIYF; CDR3 DNA: TGTGCCAGCAGTGAGGTGCCAGCGAGCTCTGGAAACACCATATATTTT
J gene: TRBJ1-2; D gene: TRBD1; V gene: TRBV7-3; clone size: .; CDR3 protein: CASSSDRGSVGYTF; CDR3 DNA: TGTGCCAGCAGCTCGGACAGGGGCTCAGTCGGCTACACCTTC
J gene: TRBJ1-6; D gene: .; V gene: TRBV12-3/TRBV12-4; clone size: .; CDR3 protein: CASSPQNSPLHF; CDR3 DNA: TGTGCCAGCAGTCCCCAAAATTCACCCCTCCACTTT
J gene: TRBJ1-2; D gene: TRBD1; V gene: TRBV4-3; clone size: .; CDR3 protein: CASSQETGAYYGYTF; CDR3 DNA: TGCGCCAGCAGCCAAGAGACAGGGGCTTACTATGGCTACACCTTC
J gene: TRBJ1-6; D gene: .; V gene: TRBV2; clone size: once; CDR3 protein: CASSESTSYNSPLHF; CDR3 DNA: TGTGCCAGCAGTGAAAGTACTTCCTATAATTCACCCCTCCACTTT
J gene: TRBJ1-2; D gene: .; V gene: TRBV7-2; clone size: .; CDR3 protein: CASSLNRDYYGYTF; CDR3 DNA: TGTGCCAGCAGCCTTAACAGGGATTACTATGGCTACACCTTC
J gene: TRBJ2-2; D gene: .; V gene: TRBV5-1; clone size: many; CDR3 protein: CASCSRTGSGELFF; CDR3 DNA: TGCGCCAGCTGCAGTCGTACAGGGTCCGGGGAGCTGTTTTTT
J gene: TRBJ1-1; D gene: .; V gene: TRBV13; clone size: .; CDR3 protein: CASSLGQGWEAFF; CDR3 DNA: TGTGCCAGCAGCTTAGGCCAGGGGTGGGAAGCTTTCTTT
J gene: TRBJ1-1; D gene: .; V gene: TRBV27; clone size: few; CDR3 protein: CARSEQETFLITEAFF; CDR3 DNA: TGTGCCAGATCCGAACAGGAGACTTTCTTGATCACTGAAGCTTTCTTT